This record covers a single T cell receptor (beta chain). Its matching antigen is unknown. This record belongs to a study of T cells in Graves' hyperthyroidism and ophthalmopathy. The source material, RNA transcripts, was used to amplify TCR beta CDR3 regions. RT-PCR in the first round (using the HTBI primer set) targeted the TCR CDR3. TCRdb fed the multiplex PCR reads into MiXCR, producing one record per CDR3 protein. The repertoire holds around 420,000 distinct CDR3 sequences, with about a sixth as singletons. Looked up from germline, CDR1 is KGHSH and CDR2 is LQKENI. The CDR3 extends over 14 amino acids. J was trimmed by 6 bases and V by 4 bases; bases with no gene match: 8. The study left out patients who had uncontrolled infection, other autoimmune disease, pregnancy or lactation. Study results and caveats: Researchers report that a 13 V-J model separated ophthalmopathy from stable hyperthyroidism. For ophthalmopathy, model prediction preceded onset by a median around six months.

Sequenced: blood. The TCR originated in a woman aged 18-35 years with Graves' hyperthyroidism. V and J are TRBV18 and TRBJ1-2; 7 bases match TRBD1. CDR3 amino acids: CASSLDRVIHGYTF. The DNA for the CDR3 is TGTGCCAGCTCACTCGACAGGGTAATTCATGGCTACACCTTC.